This TCR beta chain is drawn from a study of blood T cell repertoires in COVID-19 (dated by TCRdb to 2018 to 2021). Study-level background: Samples covering the acute and convalescent phases of COVID-19 were provided by collaborators in the United States, Italy and Spain. The material from the prospective study consisted of cDNA or gDNA derived from T cells, B-cell-depleted T cells, or PBMCs. The dataset comprised deeply sampled blood TCRbeta repertoires from subjects exposed to, actively infected with, or recovered from COVID-19. The repertoires were released in a freely available public database intended as a resource for research on the immune response to SARS-CoV-2. Samples were obtained from the ongoing ImmuneRACE study (first 160 participants) and from 1,254 subjects provided by 6 global collaborators. Nearly every sample came with metadata listing a de-identified subject ID, COVID-19 status, age in years and sex. Where available, HLA class I and class II types were taken from metadata supplied by the sample provider and were not determined by assay-based typing.

TCRbeta CDR3 regions were amplified from genomic DNA using the immunoSEQ Assay, a bias-controlled multiplex PCR. The authors' analysis ran thus. The number of nucleated cells in each sample was estimated from the amplification of reference gene primers within the assay. To quantify the absolute abundance of each unique TCRbeta CDR3 rearrangement, sequence reads were collapsed and filtered. For each sample, productive Simpson clonality was calculated as the square root of Simpson's diversity index across productive rearrangements. This immuneACCESS table, as held by TCRdb, lists in-frame sequences with V and J called but not all clones. Of the missing ones, under half trace to an unresolved V gene in checked studies; the others have no known cause. V and J calls and clone size are copied from that table; D and trimming were computed from the DNA. This sample holds tens of thousands of clones; around 89% were observed only once. The ten largest clones add up to about 9% of the sample.

About this clone itself: There is no known antigen for this receptor. No qualities accompany the bases; no much larger clone lies one base away.

The V end loses 0 bases and the J end loses 0 bases, and a stretch of 7 bases separates them. According to the germline V gene, CDR1 reads SGHDT and CDR2 reads YYEEEE. The CDR3 goes from the cysteine to the phenylalanine over 14 residues. Of the read, only the CDR3 DNA is kept; its 42 bases are in frame from base 1. Summary of the overall study and its limitations: The quantity of clinical and demographic metadata differed by source and by participant and was supplied without curation.

Collaborating institutions collected whole blood in K2EDTA tubes following their own protocols. Collaborator samples were shipped for TCRbeta analysis as frozen whole blood, isolated PBMCs, or DNA extracted from either sample type. This sequence originates from a human donor with active COVID-19. The donor label of this sample is uncertain. Sample: peripheral blood. The receptor chain draws on TRBV5-6 and TRBJ2-7, with an unclear D gene assignment. The DNA is as follows: TGTGCCAGCAGCTTGGATTCCAGCTCCTACGAGCAGTACTTC. Translated, it gives CASSLDSSSYEQYF.